This T cell receptor (beta chain) appears in the sequencing data of a study of blood T cell repertoires in COVID-19. About the study: The study drew acute and convalescent COVID-19 samples from the United States, Italy and Spain. Sources were T cells, B-cell-depleted T cells, or PBMCs; the material itself was cDNA or gDNA.

In germline, CDR1 is MDHEN, CDR2 SYDVKM. Trimming took off 5 bases at V and 4 bases at J, with 17 bases between the two ends. This CDR3 has 15 residues. Per the original methods: Quantification of nucleated cells was approximated via reference gene primer amplification. Measured with immunoSEQ multiplex PCR; TCRdb has only the in-frame clones, and not every one. The V and J calls and clone size come from that table; D and trimming were worked out from the DNA. The data contain about 240,000 clones, about 86% of them singletons. Specimen: peripheral blood. The clonotype originates from an elderly woman with acute or convalescent COVID-19. The chain is built from TRBV28 and TRBJ1-2, with D perhaps TRBD1 (6 bases). This chain's CDR3 is CASSNQGMGAYGYTF. In DNA form, the CDR3 reads TGTGCCAGCAGTAATCAGGGTATGGGGGCCTATGGCTACACCTTC.